The rows below give T cell receptor beta chains drawn from one sample of a study of blood T cell repertoires in COVID-19. Method: immunoSEQ multiplex PCR; TCRdb's copy keeps in-frame clones and lacks some. Found here are 350,000 to 450,000 clones, about 88% of them singletons; the top ten hold 1.5% to 1.9%. The specimen sequenced was peripheral blood. Receptors were obtained from a middle-aged woman with COVID-19, enrolled during active disease. The CDR3 runs from the conserved cysteine through the conserved F or W. D genes are given only for firm matches. Clone size appears in some rows only: once, few, many, or a class for an expanded clone.

cdr3_nt: TGTGCCAGCAGTTTGAGGCGGGGGGGCCGAGATACGCAGTATTTT
cdr3_aa: CASSLRRGGRDTQYF
clone_size: .
j_call: TRBJ2-3
v_call: TRBV27
d_call: TRBD2

cdr3_nt: TGTGCCAGCAGCTTCGACAGGGGAGCAACTAATGAAAAACTGTTTTTT
cdr3_aa: CASSFDRGATNEKLFF
clone_size: .
j_call: TRBJ1-4
v_call: TRBV5-4
d_call: TRBD1

cdr3_nt: TGTGCCAGCAGCTTGACAGGGGGCCGCGAGCAGTACTTC
cdr3_aa: CASSLTGGREQYF
clone_size: .
j_call: TRBJ2-7
v_call: TRBV5-6
d_call: TRBD1

cdr3_nt: TGTGCCAGCAGGAAGCCCAGCACAGATACGCAGTATTTT
cdr3_aa: CASRKPSTDTQYF
clone_size: .
j_call: TRBJ2-3
v_call: TRBV7-2
d_call: .

cdr3_nt: TGTGCCAGCAGTTTACTCGGCGGGGAGCTGTTTTTT
cdr3_aa: CASSLLGGELFF
clone_size: .
j_call: TRBJ2-2
v_call: TRBV27
d_call: .

cdr3_nt: TGTGCCAGCAGTTCACAGGGGATAGGATCACCCCTCCACTTT
cdr3_aa: CASSSQGIGSPLHF
clone_size: .
j_call: TRBJ1-6
v_call: TRBV6-6
d_call: TRBD1

cdr3_nt: TGCGCCAGCAGCCAGGAAGGGGGTTGGACTGGCTACACCTTC
cdr3_aa: CASSQEGGWTGYTF
clone_size: .
j_call: TRBJ1-2
v_call: TRBV4-3
d_call: .

cdr3_nt: TGTGCCAGCAGCTTAGTCCTGGGACAGGCGACCACTGAAGCTTTCTTT
cdr3_aa: CASSLVLGQATTEAFF
clone_size: .
j_call: TRBJ1-1
v_call: TRBV11-2
d_call: TRBD1

cdr3_nt: TGTGCCAGCAGTTACTCACGACGTGACAGGACCAAAAACATTCAGTACTTC
cdr3_aa: CASSYSRRDRTKNIQYF
clone_size: .
j_call: TRBJ2-4
v_call: TRBV6-2/TRBV6-3
d_call: .

cdr3_nt: TGTGCCAGCAGCCAAGGGAGACAGGAACGTGATACGCAGTATTTT
cdr3_aa: CASSQGRQERDTQYF
clone_size: .
j_call: TRBJ2-3
v_call: TRBV3-1/TRBV3-2
d_call: .

cdr3_nt: TGTGCCAGTAGGATAAACAGGGCCAGGGGGACTGAAGCTTTCTTT
cdr3_aa: CASRINRARGTEAFF
clone_size: .
j_call: TRBJ1-1
v_call: TRBV19
d_call: TRBD1

cdr3_nt: TGTGCCAGCAGCCAAGAACCCGACAGGGGGGGATCTGGAAACACCATATATTTT
cdr3_aa: CASSQEPDRGGSGNTIYF
clone_size: .
j_call: TRBJ1-3
v_call: TRBV4-2
d_call: TRBD1

cdr3_nt: TGTGCCAGTAGTGAAGACAGGATCAGGGGCGGCTACACCTTC
cdr3_aa: CASSEDRIRGGYTF
clone_size: .
j_call: TRBJ1-2
v_call: TRBV19
d_call: .

cdr3_nt: TGCGCCAGCAGCTTGGAGGTTGACAGGGGTCGAGCTAACTATGGCTACACCTTC
cdr3_aa: CASSLEVDRGRANYGYTF
clone_size: .
j_call: TRBJ1-2
v_call: TRBV5-1
d_call: TRBD1

cdr3_nt: TGTGCCAGCAGCCCAGACTTTACTAGCACAGATACGCAGTATTTT
cdr3_aa: CASSPDFTSTDTQYF
clone_size: .
j_call: TRBJ2-3
v_call: TRBV7-2
d_call: .

cdr3_nt: TGTGCCTGGAGTCCCGGGACAGGGCTGGTTATCAAGCAGTACTTC
cdr3_aa: CAWSPGTGLVIKQYF
clone_size: once
j_call: TRBJ2-7
v_call: TRBV30
d_call: TRBD1

cdr3_nt: TGTGCCAGCAGTTTGGACAGGGGGGCTTCCTACGAGCAGTACTTC
cdr3_aa: CASSLDRGASYEQYF
clone_size: .
j_call: TRBJ2-7
v_call: TRBV27
d_call: TRBD1

cdr3_nt: TGTGCCAGCAGCTTAAACTCTTACGTCAACTATGGCTACACCTTC
cdr3_aa: CASSLNSYVNYGYTF
clone_size: .
j_call: TRBJ1-2
v_call: TRBV5-4
d_call: .

cdr3_nt: TGTGCCATAGGCGGTAGGGGGGGGCCTCGCTACAATGAGCAGTTCTTC
cdr3_aa: CAIGGRGGPRYNEQFF
clone_size: .
j_call: TRBJ2-1
v_call: TRBV7-2
d_call: .

cdr3_nt: TGTGCCAGCACACCAAGGGGGCCGGCTGAAGCTTTCTTT
cdr3_aa: CASTPRGPAEAFF
clone_size: .
j_call: TRBJ1-1
v_call: TRBV28
d_call: TRBD1

cdr3_nt: TGTGCCAGCAGCTTCCAGGGGCCCTATCAGCCCCAGCATTTT
cdr3_aa: CASSFQGPYQPQHF
clone_size: .
j_call: TRBJ1-5
v_call: TRBV7-8
d_call: .

cdr3_nt: TGCGCCAGCAGCTATTCTCAGAACGCTGAAGCTTTCTTT
cdr3_aa: CASSYSQNAEAFF
clone_size: .
j_call: TRBJ1-1
v_call: TRBV5-1
d_call: .

cdr3_nt: TGTGCCAGCAGCGAAGGACAGGTGGGGACCCAGTACTTC
cdr3_aa: CASSEGQVGTQYF
clone_size: .
j_call: TRBJ2-5
v_call: TRBV9
d_call: TRBD1

cdr3_nt: TGTGCCACCAGGGACAAAAACTCTTGGAACACTGAAGCTTTCTTT
cdr3_aa: CATRDKNSWNTEAFF
clone_size: few
j_call: TRBJ1-1
v_call: TRBV5-4
d_call: .

cdr3_nt: TGTGCCACCGAGTCCACCGGGGAGCTGTTTTTT
cdr3_aa: CATESTGELFF
clone_size: .
j_call: TRBJ2-2
v_call: TRBV6-5
d_call: .

cdr3_nt: TGTGCCAGCAGCTTAAGTCCGGGAAGGCATGGCTACACCTTC
cdr3_aa: CASSLSPGRHGYTF
clone_size: .
j_call: TRBJ1-2
v_call: TRBV7-2
d_call: .

cdr3_nt: TGTGCCATCAAGGACAGGATAGCTAACTATGGCTACACCTTC
cdr3_aa: CAIKDRIANYGYTF
clone_size: .
j_call: TRBJ1-2
v_call: TRBV10-3
d_call: TRBD1

cdr3_nt: TGTGCCAGTAGTATCGGGTACGTAAATCAGCCCCAGCATTTT
cdr3_aa: CASSIGYVNQPQHF
clone_size: .
j_call: TRBJ1-5
v_call: TRBV19
d_call: .

cdr3_nt: TGTGCCATCAGTGGAGGGCCGGGGGGGCCTCTGAACACCGGGGAGCTGTTTTTT
cdr3_aa: CAISGGPGGPLNTGELFF
clone_size: .
j_call: TRBJ2-2
v_call: TRBV10-3
d_call: TRBD2

cdr3_nt: TGTGCCGCTCAACCCTCCGGGACTACACCCTACAATGAGCAGTTCTTC
cdr3_aa: CAAQPSGTTPYNEQFF
clone_size: once
j_call: TRBJ2-1
v_call: TRBV6-6
d_call: TRBD2

cdr3_nt: TGTGCCAGCAGCAGAGGACAGGGGGTTCCTCAGCCCCAGCATTTT
cdr3_aa: CASSRGQGVPQPQHF
clone_size: .
j_call: TRBJ1-5
v_call: TRBV7-2
d_call: TRBD1

cdr3_nt: TGCGCCAGCAGCCAAGCCCCCGGACAGGCGCAATCCTCCTACGAGCAGTACTTC
cdr3_aa: CASSQAPGQAQSSYEQYF
clone_size: .
j_call: TRBJ2-7
v_call: TRBV4-3
d_call: TRBD1

cdr3_nt: TGTGCCAGCAGCCTAAGACAGACGTCGGATGAAAAACTGTTTTTT
cdr3_aa: CASSLRQTSDEKLFF
clone_size: .
j_call: TRBJ1-4
v_call: TRBV3-1/TRBV3-2
d_call: .

cdr3_nt: TGCGCCAGCAGCTCCGGGCTAGGGGAGGAGCTGTTTTTT
cdr3_aa: CASSSGLGEELFF
clone_size: .
j_call: TRBJ2-2
v_call: TRBV5-1
d_call: .

cdr3_nt: TGTGCCAGCAGCCCTGTAGGTTGGGACTGGCATGAGCAGTTCTTC
cdr3_aa: CASSPVGWDWHEQFF
clone_size: .
j_call: TRBJ2-1
v_call: TRBV5-4
d_call: .

cdr3_nt: TGTGCCAGTAGTCAACAGTCCTTCTCCTACGAGCAGTACTTC
cdr3_aa: CASSQQSFSYEQYF
clone_size: .
j_call: TRBJ2-7
v_call: TRBV19
d_call: .

cdr3_nt: TGTGCCACCGGACAGGGGAATCAGCCCCAGCATTTT
cdr3_aa: CATGQGNQPQHF
clone_size: .
j_call: TRBJ1-5
v_call: TRBV28
d_call: TRBD1

cdr3_nt: TGTGCCAGCAGCTATCAGGGGCCGAACACTGAAGCTTTCTTT
cdr3_aa: CASSYQGPNTEAFF
clone_size: .
j_call: TRBJ1-1
v_call: TRBV5-6
d_call: .

cdr3_nt: TGTGCCAGCAGAACGGGGTATCGCGAGCAGTACTTC
cdr3_aa: CASRTGYREQYF
clone_size: .
j_call: TRBJ2-7
v_call: TRBV28
d_call: .

cdr3_nt: TGTGCCAGCAGCAAAGTAAAGAACAGGGGTTTGCCATGGGAGACCCAGTACTTC
cdr3_aa: CASSKVKNRGLPWETQYF
clone_size: .
j_call: TRBJ2-5
v_call: TRBV21-1
d_call: .

cdr3_nt: TGTGCCAGCAGCTTGGTTAACAGGGAAACTAACTATGGCTACACCTTC
cdr3_aa: CASSLVNRETNYGYTF
clone_size: .
j_call: TRBJ1-2
v_call: TRBV5-4
d_call: .

cdr3_nt: TGTGCCAGCAACGAACAGGGTATGGTCAACACTGAAGCTTTCTTT
cdr3_aa: CASNEQGMVNTEAFF
clone_size: .
j_call: TRBJ1-1
v_call: TRBV28
d_call: .

cdr3_nt: TGTACCAGCTCGGGGGGGCCTGAGCAGTACTTC
cdr3_aa: CTSSGGPEQYF
clone_size: .
j_call: TRBJ2-7
v_call: TRBV18
d_call: TRBD2

cdr3_nt: TGTGCCAGCAGCCTAGCAGGGGGAGGGCCAGGCACTGAAGCTTTCTTT
cdr3_aa: CASSLAGGGPGTEAFF
clone_size: .
j_call: TRBJ1-1
v_call: TRBV7-2
d_call: TRBD1

cdr3_nt: TGTGCCAGCAGCTTTACCGCAACAGTTGCGAACGCTGAAGCTTTCTTT
cdr3_aa: CASSFTATVANAEAFF
clone_size: .
j_call: TRBJ1-1
v_call: TRBV11-2
d_call: .

cdr3_nt: TGTGCCAGCAGTTTAGTACAGGATCAGCCCCAGCATTTT
cdr3_aa: CASSLVQDQPQHF
clone_size: .
j_call: TRBJ1-5
v_call: TRBV12-3/TRBV12-4
d_call: .

cdr3_nt: TGTGCCAGCAGCTTAAATCCCCCCGCTAGCGGGTACTACAATGAGCAGTTCTTC
cdr3_aa: CASSLNPPASGYYNEQFF
clone_size: .
j_call: TRBJ2-1
v_call: TRBV7-3
d_call: TRBD2

cdr3_nt: TGTGCCAGCAGCTTAGAAACAGGCTACGGGGGGTCGTCCTACGAGCAGTACTTC
cdr3_aa: CASSLETGYGGSSYEQYF
clone_size: .
j_call: TRBJ2-7
v_call: TRBV11-2
d_call: TRBD2

cdr3_nt: TGTGCCAGCAGCGATAGAGGACAGGCCCAGGAAAAACTGTTTTTT
cdr3_aa: CASSDRGQAQEKLFF
clone_size: .
j_call: TRBJ1-4
v_call: TRBV2
d_call: TRBD1

cdr3_nt: TGCGCCAGCAGCTTGGAAGCTGTTGGAAACACCATATATTTT
cdr3_aa: CASSLEAVGNTIYF
clone_size: .
j_call: TRBJ1-3
v_call: TRBV5-1
d_call: .

cdr3_nt: TGTGCCACCATGAGGGCCCCAGAGGGCTACGAGCAGTACTTC
cdr3_aa: CATMRAPEGYEQYF
clone_size: .
j_call: TRBJ2-7
v_call: TRBV28
d_call: .

cdr3_nt: TGTGCCAGCAGGGCCACAGGGGGGAGGTACGAGCAGTACTTC
cdr3_aa: CASRATGGRYEQYF
clone_size: .
j_call: TRBJ2-7
v_call: TRBV6-5
d_call: TRBD1

cdr3_nt: TGTGCCAGCAGCTTAGTAACAGGCGGAATGTTGTTTTTT
cdr3_aa: CASSLVTGGMLFF
clone_size: .
j_call: TRBJ1-4
v_call: TRBV7-8
d_call: .

cdr3_nt: TGTGCCTGGAGTGCCGGGTCTCTGAGGTGGATCTACGAGCAGTACTTC
cdr3_aa: CAWSAGSLRWIYEQYF
clone_size: .
j_call: TRBJ2-7
v_call: TRBV30
d_call: .